Listed below are T cell receptor beta chains from one sample, sequenced in a study of response to subunit inactivated influenza vaccine. Each CDR3 protein is one row after TCRdb ran MiXCR on the RT-PCR reads. The repertoire holds hundreds of thousands of distinct CDR3 sequences, 10% to 12% seen once, with more than 9.5% in the top ten. The same specimen was also included in a second study, on T cells expressing NK-cell markers.

The material was PBMCs from blood, obtained on the day of vaccination. The source is a man in his fifties or sixties who received an inactivated influenza vaccine. The CDR3 runs from the conserved cysteine through the conserved F or W. A D gene is named only where the DNA matches it firmly. Clone size is not always given. Where it is, it says once, few, many or a class for expanded clones.

j_gene,d_gene,v_gene,abundance,CDR3nt,CDR3aa
TRBJ2-5,TRBD2,TRBV5-8,many,TGTGCCAGCAGCTTGTCGACGGGGGGGCCGGGGGAGACCCAGTACTTC,CASSLSTGGPGETQYF
TRBJ2-1,TRBD1,TRBV14,few,TGTGCCAGCAGCCAAGGGACAGGGGGCTGGTCCTACAATGAGCAGTTCTTC,CASSQGTGGWSYNEQFF
TRBJ1-4,NA,TRBV28,NA,TGTGCCAGCAGAGCTGGCGGGGTTGGTCATGAAAAACTGTTTTTT,CASRAGGVGHEKLFF
TRBJ1-2,NA,TRBV7-9,few,TGTGCCAGCAGCTTAGGATCCGGGGCCGATGTCTATGGCTACACCTTC,CASSLGSGADVYGYTF
TRBJ2-7,TRBD2,TRBV7-2,NA,TGTGCCAGCAGCCTCCTGGGACTAGGGCTCGAGCAGTACTTC,CASSLLGLGLEQYF
TRBJ2-7,TRBD1,TRBV24-1,NA,TGTGCCACCAGCGGGACAGGGGACGAGCAGTACTTC,CATSGTGDEQYF
TRBJ2-7,NA,TRBV21-1,few,TGTGCCAGCAGCACTGAACAGGTTGGGACCTACGAGCAGTACTTC,CASSTEQVGTYEQYF
TRBJ2-6,NA,TRBV10-1,few,TGCGCCAGCAGTGATTCCGAGGCCAACGTCCTGACTTTC,CASSDSEANVLTF
TRBJ2-5,NA,TRBV7-2,few,TGTGCCAGCAGCTTAGTGGGTTGGGGAGGCCAAGAGACCCAGTACTTC,CASSLVGWGGQETQYF
TRBJ2-2,NA,TRBV20-1,NA,TGCAGTGCTTGGACAGCTGGGGAGCTGTTTTTT,CSAWTAGELFF
TRBJ1-5,NA,TRBV18,NA,TGTGCCAGCTCACCTCTTGATAGCAATCAGCCCCAGCATTTT,CASSPLDSNQPQHF
TRBJ2-7,NA,TRBV7-8,few,TGTGCCAGCAGCTTCTTTCGGGGGGCGAGGGAGCAGTACTTC,CASSFFRGAREQYF
TRBJ2-7,TRBD1,TRBV28,few,TGTGCCAGCAGACTCCGGGACAGGGAAGGGCAGTACTTC,CASRLRDREGQYF
TRBJ2-1,NA,TRBV4-3,few,TGCGCCAGCAGCCAAGATCAGGTCTCCTACAATGAGCAGTTCTTC,CASSQDQVSYNEQFF
TRBJ2-7,TRBD1,TRBV7-2,NA,TGTGCCAGCAGCCTACTACGACAGGGCGAGCAGTACTTC,CASSLLRQGEQYF
TRBJ1-5,TRBD1,TRBV12-3/TRBV12-4,few,TGTGCCAGCACCCGCACAGGGGAGCCCCAGCATTTT,CASTRTGEPQHF
TRBJ2-1,TRBD1,TRBV29-1,many,TGCAGCGTTGATCCCCGGGACAGTACTAGTGGTGAGCAGTTCTTC,CSVDPRDSTSGEQFF
TRBJ2-7,TRBD2,TRBV30,NA,TGTGCCTGGGGAGCGGGAGGCCTCTCCTACGAGCAGTACTTC,CAWGAGGLSYEQYF
TRBJ2-7,NA,TRBV10-3,few,TGTGCCATCAGCTCGACTGATAACTACGAGCAGTACTTC,CAISSTDNYEQYF
TRBJ1-2,NA,TRBV5-1,few,TGCGCCAGCAGTTTAGGGACGGCGGGAGCCTATGGCTACACCTTC,CASSLGTAGAYGYTF
TRBJ2-7,NA,TRBV7-2,few,TGTGCCAGCAGCTTAGGTTACACCGCCTACGAGCAGTACTTC,CASSLGYTAYEQYF
TRBJ2-7,NA,TRBV28,NA,TGTGCCAGCAGTCACGGGATTATCGACTCGTACTTC,CASSHGIIDSYF
TRBJ2-7,NA,TRBV4-1,few,TGCGCCAGCAGCCAAGGTTGGGGGACGTACGAGCAGTACTTC,CASSQGWGTYEQYF
TRBJ2-5,NA,TRBV7-8,NA,TGTGCCAGCAGCTTAGTTGGGCACAGGTCGGAGACCCAGTACTTC,CASSLVGHRSETQYF
TRBJ2-6,NA,TRBV20-1,few,TGCAGTGCTAGATACCCGGGGCAGGAGCTCTTCAACTCTGGGGCCAACGTCCTGACTTTC,CSARYPGQELFNSGANVLTF
TRBJ2-1,TRBD2,TRBV5-6,many,TGTGCCAGCAGCTTGACCGAGCGGACTAGCGGTAGGGATGAGCAGTTCTTC,CASSLTERTSGRDEQFF
TRBJ2-3,NA,TRBV12-5,NA,TGTGCTAGTGGTCAAGGAGACCTCACTTACACAGATACGCAGTATTTT,CASGQGDLTYTDTQYF
TRBJ2-7,NA,TRBV20-1,NA,TGCAGTGCTAACGATCTCTCCGAGCAGTACTTC,CSANDLSEQYF
TRBJ2-1,NA,TRBV15,NA,TGTGCCACCAGCAGAGATTGGACTATAGCCGACTTAGCGTGGGGGGTCTCCTACAATGAGCAGTTCTTC,CATSRDWTIADLAWGVSYNEQFF
TRBJ2-5,TRBD2,TRBV24-1,NA,TGTGCCACCAGTGATTGGAGCGGGGTGACCCAGTACTTC,CATSDWSGVTQYF
TRBJ2-3,NA,TRBV7-2,many,TGTGCCAGCAGCTTAGCAGGGTATTGGACAGATACGCAGTATTTT,CASSLAGYWTDTQYF
TRBJ2-2,TRBD1,TRBV5-6,NA,TGTGCCAGCAGCTTACCGGGACAGGGAATGGCCGGGGAGCTGTTTTTT,CASSLPGQGMAGELFF
TRBJ1-5,NA,TRBV12-3/TRBV12-4,NA,TGTGCCAGCAGTTTAAACTCGTATCAGCCCCAGCATTTT,CASSLNSYQPQHF
TRBJ1-1,NA,TRBV5-1,NA,TGCGCCAGCAGCTTGCTGGGAGAGAGCACTGAAGCTTTCTTT,CASSLLGESTEAFF
TRBJ2-7,NA,TRBV5-6,many,TGTGCCAGCAGCTTGGCCGCGACAACCAACTTCTACGAGCAGTACTTC,CASSLAATTNFYEQYF
TRBJ1-5,TRBD1,TRBV28,many,TGTGCCAGCAGTTTACGACAGGGGGGAAATCAGCCCCAGCATTTT,CASSLRQGGNQPQHF
TRBJ2-3,TRBD2,TRBV6-1,few,TGTGCCAGCAGTCCACTAGCGGGAGCTAGGTCAGATACGCAGTATTTT,CASSPLAGARSDTQYF
TRBJ2-3,NA,TRBV20-1,many,TGCAGTGCTTTAGCCGATAACTCAGTAACAGATACGCAGTATTTT,CSALADNSVTDTQYF
TRBJ2-3,NA,TRBV4-1,few,TGCGCCAGCAGCCAAGAGCGGTCAGATACGCAGTATTTT,CASSQERSDTQYF
TRBJ2-1,NA,TRBV5-1,many,TGCGCCAGCAGCTTGGCGGCAGCTAGCTCCTACAATGAGCAGTTCTTC,CASSLAAASSYNEQFF
TRBJ2-6,NA,TRBV4-2,few,TGTGCCAGCAGCCCGGGTCCTGGGGCCAACGTCCTGACTTTC,CASSPGPGANVLTF
TRBJ2-3,NA,TRBV3-1,NA,TGTGCCAGCAGCCCCAGGCTCCAGGTCGGGGATACGCAGTATTTT,CASSPRLQVGDTQYF
TRBJ2-1,NA,TRBV20-1,NA,TGCAGTGCTAGAGATTACCTCCTAGCAAGCTACAATGAGCAGTTCTTC,CSARDYLLASYNEQFF
TRBJ2-7,TRBD2,TRBV5-1,NA,TGCGCCAGCAGCCAAGGACTAGCCCCTGCCTACGAGCAGTACTTC,CASSQGLAPAYEQYF
TRBJ2-5,NA,TRBV10-3,NA,TGTGCCATCAGTGCTGCTGGGGGAGAAGAGACCCAGTACTTC,CAISAAGGEETQYF
TRBJ2-1,TRBD1,TRBV27,few,TGTGCCAGCAGAAGGGGGCTATCCAACAATGAGCAGTTCTTC,CASRRGLSNNEQFF
TRBJ2-2,TRBD1,TRBV29-1,NA,TGCAGCGTTGGACCTGGACAGGGGGCTTCCGGGGAGCTGTTTTTT,CSVGPGQGASGELFF
TRBJ2-5,TRBD1,TRBV7-2,few,TGTGCCAGCAGCTCCACAGGGGGCGCCGAGACCCAGTACTTC,CASSSTGGAETQYF
TRBJ1-3,NA,TRBV12-3/TRBV12-4,many,TGTGCCAGCAGCGTAGGGATCTCTGGAAACACCATATATTTT,CASSVGISGNTIYF